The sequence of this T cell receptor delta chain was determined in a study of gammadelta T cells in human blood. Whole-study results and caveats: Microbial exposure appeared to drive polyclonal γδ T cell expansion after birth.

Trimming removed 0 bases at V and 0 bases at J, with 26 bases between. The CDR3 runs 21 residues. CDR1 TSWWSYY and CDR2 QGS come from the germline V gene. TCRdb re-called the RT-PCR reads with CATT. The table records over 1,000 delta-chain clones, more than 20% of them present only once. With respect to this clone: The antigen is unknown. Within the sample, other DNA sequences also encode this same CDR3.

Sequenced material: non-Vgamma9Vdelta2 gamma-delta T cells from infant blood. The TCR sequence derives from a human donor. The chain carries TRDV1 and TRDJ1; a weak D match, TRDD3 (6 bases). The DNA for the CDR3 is TGTGCTCTTGGGGAACTCTTTCCTCACTGGGAGACATTTTCGTACACCGATAAACTCATCTTT. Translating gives CALGELFPHWETFSYTDKLIF.